The clone carrying this T cell receptor beta chain occurred a few times. Antigen specificity is unknown. Libraries for TCRalpha and TCRbeta carried sample barcodes and unique molecular identifiers via 5'RACE. TCRdb re-called the 5' RACE reads with MiXCR, one entry per CDR3 protein. In the table there are 350,000 to 550,000 distinct CDR3 sequences, roughly 18% of which are singletons. Germline CDR1 SGHTA, CDR2 FQGTGA. Trimming left V 4 bases short and J 6 bases short, with 24 bases between. This CDR3 is built from 17 residues. The data were obtained in a study of T-cell memory formation after mild COVID-19. Turning to the study itself: TCR clusters were mostly donor specific.

Study results and limitations: Contracting CD8+ clones were enriched in EMRA, CD4+ mainly in CM and EM.

The source is a man aged 18 to 29 who had mild COVID-19 (a few samples of this study predate the infection). Cell type and time point are not known. The sample was PBMCs or a T cell subset sorted from them (not recorded which). V is TRBV7-3 and J is TRBJ1-1, with D perhaps TRBD1 (6 bases). The chain's CDR3 is CASSYETIRDTSSEAFF. The CDR3 DNA is TGTGCCAGCAGCTACGAAACTATCCGGGACACTTCCTCTGAAGCTTTCTTT.